The 6 T cell receptor beta chains below all came from one sample that was sequenced in a study of blood T cell repertoires in COVID-19. The repertoire was sequenced with immunoSEQ multiplex PCR; TCRdb's copy has only in-frame clones and lacks some. The sample consists of 410,000 or so clones, 86% of them appearing once. Sequencing was carried out using peripheral blood. Every receptor here comes from a woman in her twenties or thirties with active or convalescent COVID-19.

The chain couples TRBV5-5 to TRBJ1-5; D might be TRBD1 (5 bases). Germline V gives CDR1 SGHKS, CDR2 YYEKEE (reference sequence). This CDR3 is built from 18 residues. V lost 1 base and J lost 3, with 20 bases in between. The CDR3 coding sequence is TGTGCCAGCAGCTTGCGATCCAGGGAGGGACCTTTCAATCAGCCCCAGCATTTT. Translation gives CASSLRSREGPFNQPQHF.

This chain uses TRBV28 with TRBJ1-6, with a tentative D call TRBD1 (6 bases). Trimming left V 5 bases short and J 2 bases short, with 13 bases between. CDR3 length: 16 residues. Germline lookup yields CDR1 MDHEN and CDR2 SYDVKM. DNA of the CDR3: TGTGCCAGCAGTGTACCAGGGGTCGCCTATAATTCACCCCTCCACTTT. It codes for CASSVPGVAYNSPLHF.

The chain joins TRBV9 to TRBJ2-4, with 8 bases fitting TRBD2. Germline assignment: CDR1 SGDLS and CDR2 YYNGEE. This CDR3 is built from 16 residues. The trim removed 4 bases at V and 7 bases at J, leaving 13 bases unmatched. The CDR3 bases are TGTGCCAGCAGCACCACGACCACCCCTAGCGGGAACATTCAGTACTTC. Amino acids: CASSTTTTPSGNIQYF. The whole variable domain, filled in from reference TRBV9 and TRBJ2-4, reads DSGVTQTPKHLITATGQRVTLRCSPRSGDLSVYWYQQSLDQGLQFLIQYYNGEERAKGNILERFSAQQFPDLHSELNLSSLELGDSALYFCASSTTTTPSGNIQYFGAGTRLSVL.

In its sample, this clone was seen once. V usage is TRBV27 and J usage is TRBJ2-3; TRBD2 aligns across 12 bases. With V trimmed by 8 bases and J by 6 bases, 12 bases remained unmatched. The germline CDR1 and CDR2 sequences are MNHEY and SMNVEV (reference sequence). The CDR3 contains 16 residues. CDR3: CASHAGLAGSGDTQYF. The CDR3 DNA follows: TGTGCCAGCCATGCAGGACTAGCGGGAAGCGGGGATACGCAGTATTTT.

V is TRBV7-6 and J is TRBJ1-1; D is ambiguous. Deletions cut 0 bases from V and 1 base from J, with 9 bases between. The CDR3 loop spans 15 amino acids. Per germline, CDR1 SGHVS and CDR2 FNYEAQ. CDR3 nucleotides: TGTGCCAGCAGCTTAGCGCCGACAAAGAACACTGAAGCTTTCTTT. This gives the protein CASSLAPTKNTEAFF.

The rearrangement links TRBV7-7 to TRBJ2-7; D is possibly TRBD1 (6 bases). CDR1 and CDR2 (germline): SSHAT, FNYEAQ (reference sequence). The V gene lost 1 base and the J gene lost 1 base, with 11 bases spanning the gap. The CDR3 length is 15 residues. The CDR3 reads CASSLEGGGSYEQYF. CDR3 coding DNA: TGTGCCAGCAGCTTAGAAGGGGGTGGTTCCTACGAGCAGTACTTC.